This record covers a single T cell receptor beta chain. The CDR3 consists of 15 residues. Germline assignment: CDR1 SGHTA and CDR2 FQGTGA. V lost 5 bases to trimming and J lost 5 bases, with 15 bases between them. Original handling: It was from reference gene primer amplification that nucleated cell counts were estimated. Libraries were prepared by immunoSEQ multiplex PCR; TCRdb keeps only in-frame clonotypes and omits some of them. That table is the source of V, J and clone size, and D and trimming were worked out from the DNA. The table lists about 210,000 clones, more than 80% of them singletons. These data belong to a study of blood T cell repertoires in COVID-19. At the level of the study: The United States, Italy and Spain provided the acute and convalescent COVID-19 samples.

Participant age was about 18 to 95 years, and participants resided in 20 to 30 US areas. The chain employs TRBV7-3 and TRBJ2-2, with D tentatively TRBD2 (5 bases). The TCR sequence derives from a man in his forties or fifties who had recovered from COVID-19. The sequenced material came from PBMCs or T cells enriched from blood (not recorded which). CDR3 nucleotides: TGTGCCAGCAGCCCCACCCTTAGGACTACCGGGGAGCTGTTTTTT. Translating gives CASSPTLRTTGELFF.